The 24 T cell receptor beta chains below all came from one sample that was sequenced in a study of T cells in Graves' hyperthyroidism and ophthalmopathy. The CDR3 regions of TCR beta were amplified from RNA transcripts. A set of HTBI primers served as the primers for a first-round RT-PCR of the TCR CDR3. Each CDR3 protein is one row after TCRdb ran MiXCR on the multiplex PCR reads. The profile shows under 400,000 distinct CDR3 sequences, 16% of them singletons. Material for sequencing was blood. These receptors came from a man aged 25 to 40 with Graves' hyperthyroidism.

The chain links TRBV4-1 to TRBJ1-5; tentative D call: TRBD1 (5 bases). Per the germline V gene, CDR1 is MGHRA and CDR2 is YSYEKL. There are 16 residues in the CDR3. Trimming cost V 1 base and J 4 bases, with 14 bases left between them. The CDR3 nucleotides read TGCGCCAGCAGCCAAGTAAGGGGCCGAGGGAATCAGCCCCAGCATTTT. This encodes CASSQVRGRGNQPQHF.

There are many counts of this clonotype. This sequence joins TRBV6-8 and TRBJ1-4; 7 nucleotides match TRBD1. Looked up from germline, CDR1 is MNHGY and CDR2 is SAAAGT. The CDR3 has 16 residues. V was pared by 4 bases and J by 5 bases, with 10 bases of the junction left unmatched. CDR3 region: CASSSHLQGWNEKLFF. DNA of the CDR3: TGTGCCAGCAGTTCCCATCTACAGGGGTGGAATGAAAAACTGTTTTTT.

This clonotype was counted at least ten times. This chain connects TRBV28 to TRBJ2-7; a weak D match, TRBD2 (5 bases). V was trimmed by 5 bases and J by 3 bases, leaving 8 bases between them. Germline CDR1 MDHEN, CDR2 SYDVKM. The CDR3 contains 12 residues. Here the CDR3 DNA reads TGTGCCAGCAGTCGGGGAGTCTACGAGCAGTACTTC. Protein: CASSRGVYEQYF. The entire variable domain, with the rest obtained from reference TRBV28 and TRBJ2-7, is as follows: DVKVTQSSRYLVKRTGEKVFLECVQDMDHENMFWYRQDPGLGLRLIYFSYDVKMKEKGDIPEGYSVSREKKERFSLILESASTNQTSMYLCASSRGVYEQYFGPGTRLTVT.

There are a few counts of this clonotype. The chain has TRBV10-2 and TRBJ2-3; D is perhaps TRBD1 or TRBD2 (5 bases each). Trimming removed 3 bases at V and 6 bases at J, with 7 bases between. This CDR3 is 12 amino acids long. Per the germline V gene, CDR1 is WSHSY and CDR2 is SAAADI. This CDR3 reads CASSEEGDTQYF. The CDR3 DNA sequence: TGCGCCAGCAGTGAAGAGGGGGATACGCAGTATTTT.

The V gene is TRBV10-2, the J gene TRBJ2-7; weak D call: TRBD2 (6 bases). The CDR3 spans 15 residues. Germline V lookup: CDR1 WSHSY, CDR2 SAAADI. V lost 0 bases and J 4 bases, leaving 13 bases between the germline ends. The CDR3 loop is CASSESGQGGYEQYF. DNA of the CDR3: TGCGCCAGCAGTGAGTCGGGGCAGGGAGGATACGAGCAGTACTTC.

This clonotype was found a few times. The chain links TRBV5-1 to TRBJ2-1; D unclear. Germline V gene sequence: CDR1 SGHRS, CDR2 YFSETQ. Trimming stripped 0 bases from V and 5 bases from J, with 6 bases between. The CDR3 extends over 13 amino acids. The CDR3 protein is CASSLGFNNEQFF. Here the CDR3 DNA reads TGCGCCAGCAGCTTGGGATTCAACAATGAGCAGTTCTTC.

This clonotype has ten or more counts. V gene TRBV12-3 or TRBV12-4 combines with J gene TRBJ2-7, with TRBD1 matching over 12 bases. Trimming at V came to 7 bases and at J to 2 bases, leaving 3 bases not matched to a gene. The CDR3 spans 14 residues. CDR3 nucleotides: TGTGCCAGCACTGGGACAGGGGGCACCTACGAGCAGTACTTC. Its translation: CASTGTGGTYEQYF.

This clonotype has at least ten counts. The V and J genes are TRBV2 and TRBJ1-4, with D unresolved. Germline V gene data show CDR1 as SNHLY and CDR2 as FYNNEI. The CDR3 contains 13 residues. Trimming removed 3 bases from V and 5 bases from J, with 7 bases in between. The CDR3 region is CASSDDTNEKLFF. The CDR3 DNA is TGTGCCAGCAGTGATGACACCAATGAAAAACTGTTTTTT.

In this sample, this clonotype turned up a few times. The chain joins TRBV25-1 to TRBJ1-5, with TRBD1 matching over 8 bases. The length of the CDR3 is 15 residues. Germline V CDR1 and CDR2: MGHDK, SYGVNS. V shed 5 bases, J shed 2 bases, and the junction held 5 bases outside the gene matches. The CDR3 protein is CASSPQGGRNQPQHF. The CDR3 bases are TGTGCCAGCAGTCCACAGGGGGGACGCAATCAGCCCCAGCATTTT.

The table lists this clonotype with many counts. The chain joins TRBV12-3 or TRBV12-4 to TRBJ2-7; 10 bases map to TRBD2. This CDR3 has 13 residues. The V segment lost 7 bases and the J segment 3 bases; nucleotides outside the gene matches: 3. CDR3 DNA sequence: TGTGCCAGCAAACTAGCGGGGATCTACGAGCAGTACTTC. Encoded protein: CASKLAGIYEQYF.

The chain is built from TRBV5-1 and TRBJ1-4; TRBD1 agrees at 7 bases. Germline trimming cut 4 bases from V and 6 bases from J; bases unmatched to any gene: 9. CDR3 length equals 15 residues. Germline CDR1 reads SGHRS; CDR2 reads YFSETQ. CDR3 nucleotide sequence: TGCGCCAGCAGCCCGGGTTGGCAGGGGGATGAAAAACTGTTTTTT. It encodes CASSPGWQGDEKLFF.

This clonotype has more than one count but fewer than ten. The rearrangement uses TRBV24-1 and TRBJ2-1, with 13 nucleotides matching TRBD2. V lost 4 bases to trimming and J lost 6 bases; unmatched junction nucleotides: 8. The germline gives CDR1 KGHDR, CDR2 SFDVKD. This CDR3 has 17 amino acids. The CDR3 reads CATSDLPGLAGTNEQFF. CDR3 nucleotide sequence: TGTGCCACCAGTGACTTGCCGGGACTAGCGGGGACCAATGAGCAGTTCTTC.

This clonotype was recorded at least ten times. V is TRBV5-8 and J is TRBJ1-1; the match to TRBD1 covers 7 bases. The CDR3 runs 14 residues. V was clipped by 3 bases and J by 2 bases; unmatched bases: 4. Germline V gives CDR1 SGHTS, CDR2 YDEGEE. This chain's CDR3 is CASSYGTANTEAFF. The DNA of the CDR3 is TGTGCCAGCAGCTACGGGACAGCAAACACTGAAGCTTTCTTT.

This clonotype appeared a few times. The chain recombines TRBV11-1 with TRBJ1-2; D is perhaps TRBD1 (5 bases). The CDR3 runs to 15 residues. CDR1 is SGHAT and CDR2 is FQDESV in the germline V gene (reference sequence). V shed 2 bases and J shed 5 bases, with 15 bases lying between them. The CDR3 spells CASSLRSGTEYGYTF. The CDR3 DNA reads TGTGCCAGCAGCTTAAGGTCAGGGACGGAGTATGGCTACACCTTC.

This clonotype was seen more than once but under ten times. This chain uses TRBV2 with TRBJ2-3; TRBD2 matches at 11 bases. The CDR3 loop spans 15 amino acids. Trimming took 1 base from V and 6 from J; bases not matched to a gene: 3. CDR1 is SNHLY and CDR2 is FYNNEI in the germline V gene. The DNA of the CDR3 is TGTGCCAGCAGTGAAGTAGCGGGAGGGGGCGATACGCAGTATTTT. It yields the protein CASSEVAGGGDTQYF.

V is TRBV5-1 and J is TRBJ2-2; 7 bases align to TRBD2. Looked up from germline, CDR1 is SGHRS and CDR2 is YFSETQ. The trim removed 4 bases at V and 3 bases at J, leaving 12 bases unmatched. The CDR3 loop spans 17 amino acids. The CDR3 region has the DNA TGCGCCAGCAGCGACCTAGCGGCACAGTCGTACACCGGGGAGCTGTTTTTT. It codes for CASSDLAAQSYTGELFF.

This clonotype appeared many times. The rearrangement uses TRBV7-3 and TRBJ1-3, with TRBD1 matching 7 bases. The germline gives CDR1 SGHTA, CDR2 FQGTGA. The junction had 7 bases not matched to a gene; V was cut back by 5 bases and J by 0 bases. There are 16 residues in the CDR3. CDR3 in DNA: TGTGCCAGCAGCCAGGGGGGGGCCAGCTCTGGAAACACCATATATTTT. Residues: CASSQGGASSGNTIYF.

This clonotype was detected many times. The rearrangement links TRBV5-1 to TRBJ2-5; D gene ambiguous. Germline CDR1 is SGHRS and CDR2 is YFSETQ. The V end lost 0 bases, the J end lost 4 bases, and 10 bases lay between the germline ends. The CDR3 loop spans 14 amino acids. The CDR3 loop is CASSLAPGGETQYF. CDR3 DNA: TGCGCCAGCAGCTTGGCCCCGGGCGGAGAGACCCAGTACTTC.

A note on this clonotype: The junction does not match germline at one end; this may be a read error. DNA for the CDR3: TGCAGTGCTGCGGGCTCAAGCTATGGCCACACCTTC. It is translated as CSAAGSSYGHTF. This rearrangement joins TRBV20-1 to TRBJ1-2; no clear D gene. This CDR3 is 12 amino acids long. The V gene's germline CDR1 is DFQATT and CDR2 SNEGSKA (reference sequence).

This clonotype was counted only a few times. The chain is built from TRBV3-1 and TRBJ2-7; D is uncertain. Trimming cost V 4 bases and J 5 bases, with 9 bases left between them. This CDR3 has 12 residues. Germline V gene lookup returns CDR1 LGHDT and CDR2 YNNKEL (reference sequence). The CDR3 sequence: CASSRGIHEQYF. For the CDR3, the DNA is TGTGCCAGCAGCCGGGGTATACACGAGCAGTACTTC.

The CDR3 DNA is TGTGCTAGTGGTTTGTTCCCGACTAGCGGGACTGTCAATGAGCAGTTCTTC. It codes for CASGLFPTSGTVNEQFF. The gene calls are TRBV12-5 and TRBJ2-1; 11 nucleotides match TRBD2. With V trimmed by 2 bases and J by 6 bases, 9 bases remained unmatched. Germline CDR1 and CDR2: LGHNT and FRNRAP. CDR3 length equals 17 residues.

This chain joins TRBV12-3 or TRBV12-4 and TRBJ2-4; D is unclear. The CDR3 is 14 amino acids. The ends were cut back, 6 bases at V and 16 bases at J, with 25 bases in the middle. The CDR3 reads CASSPIGSGGFEYF. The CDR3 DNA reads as TGTGCCAGCAGCCCAATCGGTAGTGGCGGTTTTGAATACTTC.

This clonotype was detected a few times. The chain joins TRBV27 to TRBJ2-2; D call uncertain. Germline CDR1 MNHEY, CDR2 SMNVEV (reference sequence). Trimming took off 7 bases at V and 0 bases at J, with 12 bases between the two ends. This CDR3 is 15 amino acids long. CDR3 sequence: CASTQSVANTGELFF. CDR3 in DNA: TGTGCCAGCACCCAATCAGTCGCGAACACCGGGGAGCTGTTTTTT.

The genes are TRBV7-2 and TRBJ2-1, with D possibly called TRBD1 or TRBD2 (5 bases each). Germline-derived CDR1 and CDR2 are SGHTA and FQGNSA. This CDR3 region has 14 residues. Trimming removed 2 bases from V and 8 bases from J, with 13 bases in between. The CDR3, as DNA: TGTGCCAGCAGCTTAAACCCAGGGACCGATGAGCAGTTCTTC. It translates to CASSLNPGTDEQFF.